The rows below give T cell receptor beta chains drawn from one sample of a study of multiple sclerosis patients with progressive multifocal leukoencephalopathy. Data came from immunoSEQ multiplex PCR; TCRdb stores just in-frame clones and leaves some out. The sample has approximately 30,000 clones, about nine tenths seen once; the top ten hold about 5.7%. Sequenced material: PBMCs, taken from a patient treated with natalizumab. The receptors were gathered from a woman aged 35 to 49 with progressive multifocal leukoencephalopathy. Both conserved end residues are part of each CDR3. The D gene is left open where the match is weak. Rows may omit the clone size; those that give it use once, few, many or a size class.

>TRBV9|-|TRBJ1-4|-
CASSPGRQVTNEKLFF
TGTGCCAGCAGCCCGGGCCGCCAGGTCACTAATGAAAAACTGTTTTTT
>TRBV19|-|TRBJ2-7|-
CASSPDDIAYEQYF
TGTGCCAGTAGCCCCGACGACATCGCCTACGAGCAGTACTTC
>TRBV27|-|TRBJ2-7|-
CASSLDGSEQYF
TGTGCCAGCAGCTTAGATGGGTCCGAGCAGTACTTC
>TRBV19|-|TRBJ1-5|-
CASSIRGDQPQHF
TGTGCCAGTAGTATAAGGGGGGATCAGCCCCAGCATTTT
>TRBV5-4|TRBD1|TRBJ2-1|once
CASSPKRTGADEQFF
TGTGCCAGCAGCCCGAAACGGACAGGGGCCGACGAGCAGTTCTTC
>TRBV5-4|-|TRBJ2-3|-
CASSLDPADTQYF
TGTGCCAGCAGCTTAGACCCGGCGGATACGCAGTATTTT
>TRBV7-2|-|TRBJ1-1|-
CASSLEPKVRRTEAFF
TGTGCCAGCAGCTTAGAGCCAAAGGTCCGGAGGACTGAAGCTTTCTTT
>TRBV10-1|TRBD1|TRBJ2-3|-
CASRDRGDTQYF
TGCGCCAGCAGAGACAGGGGGGATACGCAGTATTTT
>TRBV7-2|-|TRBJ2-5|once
CASSPRRIAEQETQYF
TGTGCCAGCAGCCCAAGGAGGATAGCGGAACAAGAGACCCAGTACTTC
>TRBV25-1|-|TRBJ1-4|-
CASSERLGEKLFF
TGTGCCAGCAGTGAACGCCTGGGGGAAAAACTGTTTTTT
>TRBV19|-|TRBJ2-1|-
CASSIAWRSSYNEQFF
TGTGCCAGTAGTATAGCTTGGCGAAGCTCCTACAATGAGCAGTTCTTC
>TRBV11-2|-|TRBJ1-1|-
CASSPGIMNTEAFF
TGTGCCAGCAGCCCGGGGATCATGAACACTGAAGCTTTCTTT
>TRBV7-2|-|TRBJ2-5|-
CASSLALAGPRETQYF
TGTGCCAGCAGCTTAGCGCTGGCGGGACCCAGGGAGACCCAGTACTTC
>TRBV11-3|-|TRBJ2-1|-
CASSWGRSYNEQFF
TGTGCCAGCAGCTGGGGCAGGTCCTACAATGAGCAGTTCTTC
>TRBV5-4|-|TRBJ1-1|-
CASSQGPDHTEAFF
TGTGCCAGCAGCCAGGGACCAGATCACACTGAAGCTTTCTTT
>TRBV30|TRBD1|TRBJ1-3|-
CAWDRGLSRNTIYF
TGTGCCTGGGACAGGGGATTGTCTAGAAACACCATATATTTT
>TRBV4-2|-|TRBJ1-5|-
CASSHGYNQPQHF
TGTGCCAGCAGCCACGGGTACAATCAGCCCCAGCATTTT
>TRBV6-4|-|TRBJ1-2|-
CASSDSKGYGYTF
TGTGCCAGCAGTGACTCAAAGGGCTATGGCTACACCTTC
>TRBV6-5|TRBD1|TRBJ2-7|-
CASSQDRGPGEQYF
TGTGCCAGCAGTCAAGACAGGGGGCCTGGGGAGCAGTACTTC
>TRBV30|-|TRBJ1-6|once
CAWSVSWGRNSPLHF
TGTGCCTGGAGTGTATCCTGGGGGCGGAATTCACCCCTCCACTTT
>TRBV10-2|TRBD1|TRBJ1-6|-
CASSGGIRTGSQSPLHF
TGCGCCAGCAGTGGAGGTATTAGGACAGGGAGTCAATCACCCCTCCACTTT
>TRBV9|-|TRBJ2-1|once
CASSGDPDGAEQFF
TGTGCCAGCAGCGGTGACCCCGACGGGGCGGAGCAGTTCTTC
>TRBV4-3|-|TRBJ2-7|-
CASSQDRGSSYEQYF
TGCGCCAGCAGCCAAGATCGGGGGAGCTCCTACGAGCAGTACTTC
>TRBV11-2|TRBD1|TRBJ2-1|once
CASSYTGTGNYNEQFF
TGTGCCAGCAGCTATACCGGGACAGGGAACTACAATGAGCAGTTCTTC
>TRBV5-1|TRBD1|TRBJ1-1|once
CASSTRQGARNTEAFF
TGCGCCAGCAGCACCCGACAGGGGGCGCGGAACACTGAAGCTTTCTTT
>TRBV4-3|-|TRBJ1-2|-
CASSQDQGGRSANYGYTF
TGCGCCAGCAGCCAAGATCAGGGAGGGCGATCGGCTAACTATGGCTACACCTTC
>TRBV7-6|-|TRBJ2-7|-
CASSLAQTSQYEQYF
TGTGCCAGCAGCTTAGCGCAAACTAGCCAGTACGAGCAGTACTTC
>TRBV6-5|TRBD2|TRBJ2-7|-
CASRDGLAGEQYF
TGTGCCAGCAGAGATGGACTAGCGGGAGAGCAGTACTTC
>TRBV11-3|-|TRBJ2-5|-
CASSPTAGQETQYF
TGTGCCAGCAGTCCCACGGCGGGCCAAGAGACCCAGTACTTC
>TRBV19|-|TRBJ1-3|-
CASSIKSRNTISGNTIYF
TGTGCCAGTAGTATAAAGTCCAGGAACACAATCTCTGGAAACACCATATATTTT
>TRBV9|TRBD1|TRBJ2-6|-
CASSGARDRGLSGANVLTF
TGTGCCAGCAGCGGCGCTCGGGACAGGGGGCTTTCTGGGGCCAACGTCCTGACTTTC
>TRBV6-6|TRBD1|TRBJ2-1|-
CASSYSGTEYNEQFF
TGTGCCAGCAGTTACTCCGGGACAGAATACAATGAGCAGTTCTTC
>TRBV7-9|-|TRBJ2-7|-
CASGGGTYEQYF
TGTGCCAGCGGGGGCGGTACCTACGAGCAGTACTTC